What follows are 7 T cell receptor beta chains derived from one specimen sequenced in a study of tumor and adjacent non-tumor tissue in lung cancer. RNA was extracted from bulk tissue without any cell sorting. TCRbeta libraries were built with three rounds of nested PCR, modified from ARM-PCR. One entry per CDR3 protein, called by TCRdb with MiXCR from the multiplex PCR reads. The profile shows roughly 150,000 distinct CDR3 sequences, 60% to 70% of them singletons. The specimen was lung tumor tissue. These receptors were obtained from a man aged 55-75 years with small cell lung cancer.

This chain uses TRBV4-1 with TRBJ1-2; perhaps TRBD1 as D (6 bases). The V gene lost 2 bases and the J gene lost 7 bases, with 20 bases spanning the gap. This CDR3 has 16 residues. In germline, CDR1 is MGHRA, CDR2 YSYEKL. CDR3 in amino acids: CASSQIPVGTWCGYTF. The CDR3, as DNA: TGCGCCAGCAGCCAAATTCCCGTTGGGACATGGTGTGGCTACACCTTC.

Remarks on this clonotype: It is likely a read error, because the conserved phenylalanine at the end of the CDR3 is missing. The V gene is TRBV12-5, the J gene TRBJ1-1; possible D gene TRBD1, 5 bases. The length of the CDR3 is 16 residues. Germline V gene lookup returns CDR1 LGHNT and CDR2 FRNRAP. V was shortened by 3 bases and J by 2 bases, with 16 bases between the two germline ends. The CDR3 DNA reads TGTGCTAGTGGTTTTGGGATCGGGACCGTCAACACTGAAGCTTTCTCT. Protein product: CASGFGIGTVNTEAFS.

This clonotype has more than one count but fewer than ten. The genes are TRBV20-1 and TRBJ1-2; no clear D. CDR1 and CDR2 from the germline V gene are DFQATT and SNEGSKA (reference sequence). Trimming took off 3 bases at V and 2 bases at J, with 7 bases between the two ends. This CDR3 spans 12 amino acids. The CDR3 DNA follows: TGCAGTGCTAGTATCGAGAACTATGGCTACACCTTC. It encodes CSASIENYGYTF.

The V call is TRBV5-1, the J call TRBJ2-4; D ambiguous. The CDR3 is made up of 18 amino acids. Germline CDR1 is SGHRS and CDR2 is YFSETQ. V was clipped by 6 bases and J by 1 base, with 23 bases between them. The CDR3 sequence is CASTPTAVGRTAKNIQYF. DNA of the CDR3: TGCGCCAGCACCCCGACGGCGGTCGGGCGGACGGCCAAAAACATTCAGTACTTC.

In regard to this clonotype: A much larger clone lies a single base off, so this may be a read error. J is TRBJ1-1 and V is TRBV6-1, with 8 bases lining up with TRBD1. The CDR3 runs 17 residues. Germline assignment: CDR1 MNHNS and CDR2 SASEGT. CDR3: CANSDPGGRKMNTEAFF. In nucleotides, the CDR3 is TGTGCCAACAGTGACCCAGGGGGCAGGAAAATGAACACTGAAGCTTTCTTT.

The rearrangement links TRBV5-6 to TRBJ2-1, with 7 bases lining up with TRBD1. Germline assignment: CDR1 SGHDT and CDR2 YYEEEE. The length of the CDR3 is 12 residues. Unmatched junction bases numbered 4, after V lost 4 bases and J lost 9 bases. CDR3 protein: CASSEGTVEQFF. The DNA of the CDR3 is TGTGCCAGCAGCGAAGGGACAGTTGAGCAGTTCTTC.

A note on this clonotype: The final CDR3 position lacks the conserved phenylalanine or tryptophan, pointing to a likely read error. J is TRBJ2-5 and V is TRBV11-3, with D perhaps matching TRBD2 (5 bases). V was pared by 4 bases and J by 5 bases, with 26 bases between. CDR1 is SGHNT and CDR2 is YENEEA in the germline V gene. The CDR3 totals 18 residues. The CDR3 bases are TGTGCCAGCAGCTCCATCTTTCATCTCGTAGCGAGCCAGGAGACCCAGTACCTC. Translated: CASSSIFHLVASQETQYL.